This T cell receptor (beta chain) came from a study of T-cell memory formation after mild COVID-19. The study, taken as a whole, reports: Clones shrinking between day 15 and 85 showed a balanced CD4/CD8 split, and those that grew later tilted toward CD4+.

TCRdb processed the 5' RACE reads anew with MiXCR; each CDR3 protein has one entry. Among roughly 580,000 distinct CDR3 sequences, more than 15% were seen once, and the ten largest hold approximately 12%. V dropped 3 bases and J dropped 0 bases, with 9 bases sitting between them. The V gene's germline CDR1 is LGHNA and CDR2 YSLEER. The CDR3 has 16 amino acids. A word on this clonotype: Its antigen remains unknown.

Specimen: PBMCs or a T cell subset sorted from them (not recorded which). The V gene is TRBV4-3, the J gene TRBJ2-6; TRBD2 is a possible D gene (5 bases). This receptor was obtained from an adult woman who had mild COVID-19 (a few samples of this study predate the infection). Cell type and time point are not known. CDR3 protein: CASSQNGNSGANVLTF. Written as DNA, the CDR3 is TGCGCCAGCAGCCAGAACGGGAACTCTGGGGCCAACGTCCTGACTTTC.